This TCR beta chain was observed in a study of cytomegalovirus exposure and HLA in healthy donors. Germline V gene sequence: CDR1 SGHTA, CDR2 FQGNSA. The CDR3 is 13 amino acids. V lost 5 bases and J 3 bases, leaving 8 bases between the germline ends. PCR employed 60 Vbeta and 13 Jbeta primers. Assay used: immunoSEQ multiplex PCR; TCRdb lists only in-frame clones, some missing. The sample records just under 45,000 clones, 51% being singletons. Those who donated were healthy bone marrow donors. When sampled, the donors appeared nominally healthy, though they likely had unrecorded immune exposures. Judged by abundance, this clone is medium-sized (0.01 to 0.1%). Its target is not known. General observations from the study: Highly shared variants forming one cluster were likely a sequencing artifact. Further analysis was carried out later, and it showed several of the most significant clusters appearing linked to common viral pathogens.

Sequenced material: PBMCs. V and J are TRBV7-2 and TRBJ1-5, with D hard to call. The TCR originated in a man between 60 and 70 years old in good health and CMV-seronegative. CDR3 in DNA: TGTGCCAGCAGCCCCGAGCCCAATCAGCCCCAGCATTTT. It codes for CASSPEPNQPQHF. Variable domain in full (rest from reference TRBV7-2 and TRBJ1-5): GAGVSQSPSNKVTEKGKDVELRCDPISGHTALYWYRQSLGQGLEFLIYFQGNSAPDKSGLPSDRFSAERTGGSVSTLTIQRTQQEDSAVYLCASSPEPNQPQHFGDGTRLSIL.